The 19 T cell receptor beta chains below come from one sample, sequenced in a study of control samples from healthy donors and cancer patients. Method: immunoSEQ multiplex PCR; TCRdb's copy keeps in-frame clones and lacks some. The top ten hold around 2.3% of the sample, which has over 85,000 clones, about 90% seen once. Sequencing was carried out using blood. The receptors were sampled from a woman aged 18-29 years in good health.

The chain uses TRBV2 and TRBJ2-5; 8 bases align to TRBD1. Trimming cost V 7 bases and J 2 bases; bases outside gene matches: 12. Germline V CDR1 and CDR2: SNHLY, FYNNEI. This CDR3 is 16 amino acids long. Here the CDR3 DNA reads TGTGCCAGCACCCTCGAGGTCGGACAGGGACAAGAGACCCAGTACTTC. Translating it yields CASTLEVGQGQETQYF.

This sequence joins TRBV24-1 and TRBJ1-2; tentative D call: TRBD1 (5 bases). Germline values: CDR1 KGHDR, CDR2 SFDVKD. The CDR3 consists of 13 residues. The V gene lost 3 bases and the J gene lost 4 bases, with 8 bases spanning the gap. CDR3 in amino acids: CATSDLDTYGYTF. The CDR3 coding sequence is TGTGCCACCAGTGATCTGGACACCTATGGCTACACCTTC.

The rearrangement links TRBV25-1 to TRBJ2-3; possible D gene TRBD2, 6 bases. Deletions cut 5 bases from V and 0 bases from J, with 9 bases between. Germline CDR1 reads MGHDK; CDR2 reads SYGVNS. The length of the CDR3 is 14 residues. The CDR3 bases are TGTGCCAGCAGTCCGGGACTGAGCACAGATACGCAGTATTTT. Amino acid sequence: CASSPGLSTDTQYF.

DNA of the CDR3: TGTGCCACCAGCAGAGGGGGACTAGAGCCCCAGCATTTT. As protein: CATSRGGLEPQHF. V usage is TRBV15 and J usage is TRBJ1-5, with a possible D match to TRBD1 (5 bases). This CDR3 comprises 13 residues. The V gene lost 1 base and the J gene lost 8 bases, with 9 bases spanning the gap. Germline V gene sequence: CDR1 LNHNV, CDR2 YYDKDF (reference sequence). The whole variable domain, remainder taken from reference TRBV15 and TRBJ1-5, is DAMVIQNPRYQVTQFGKPVTLSCSQTLNHNVMYWYQQKSSQAPKLLFHYYDKDFNNEADTPDNFQSRRPNTSFCFLDIRSPGLGDTAMYLCATSRGGLEPQHFGDGTRLSIL.

The rearrangement links TRBV6-1 to TRBJ2-3; D is possibly TRBD1 (6 bases). Looked up from germline, CDR1 is MNHNS and CDR2 is SASEGT. The CDR3 has 17 residues. V gave up 2 bases and J gave up 3 bases, with 18 bases separating them. CDR3 protein: CASSEFSGVLGTDTQYF. The CDR3 nucleotides read TGTGCCAGCAGTGAATTTTCAGGGGTACTAGGGACAGATACGCAGTATTTT.

This clone came up once. This chain connects TRBV4-2 to TRBJ1-5; no clear D. Germline CDR1 is LGHNA and CDR2 is YNFKEQ. V lost 4 bases to trimming and J lost 1 base, with 8 bases between them. The CDR3 has 14 residues. CDR3 nucleotides: TGTGCCAGCAGCCTACAGCAGAGCAATCAGCCCCAGCATTTT. Amino acid sequence: CASSLQQSNQPQHF.

The rearrangement links TRBV7-2 to TRBJ2-2; D is possibly TRBD2 (6 bases). The V end was cut by 4 bases, the J end by 5 bases, with 14 bases between. The CDR3 sequence is 15 residues long. Germline CDR1 SGHTA, CDR2 FQGNSA. CDR3 DNA sequence: TGTGCCAGCAGCTCGGCCCCCCGGGGGACCGGGGAGCTGTTTTTT. Its translation is CASSSAPRGTGELFF. Drawing the rest from reference TRBV7-2 and TRBJ2-2, the complete variable domain is GAGVSQSPSNKVTEKGKDVELRCDPISGHTALYWYRQSLGQGLEFLIYFQGNSAPDKSGLPSDRFSAERTGGSVSTLTIQRTQQEDSAVYLCASSSAPRGTGELFFGEGSRLTVL.

The V call is TRBV2, the J call TRBJ1-5; D is unclear. V lost 8 bases and J 0 bases, leaving 17 bases between the germline ends. Germline CDR1 and CDR2: SNHLY and FYNNEI. The CDR3 is 16 amino acids. CDR3 in DNA: TGTGCCAGCCGACAACAGCGGATTCTTAGCAATCAGCCCCAGCATTTT. Protein sequence: CASRQQRILSNQPQHF.

The chain couples TRBV5-4 to TRBJ1-1; D possibly corresponds to TRBD1 (5 bases). Germline lookup yields CDR1 SGHNT and CDR2 YYREEE (reference sequence). The CDR3 totals 15 residues. Trimming left V 1 base short and J 8 bases short, with 18 bases between. The CDR3 is CASSLRAGPWLEAFF. CDR3 nucleotides: TGTGCCAGCAGCTTGAGGGCGGGACCCTGGCTAGAAGCTTTCTTT.

J is TRBJ2-1 and V is TRBV14; maybe TRBD1 (6 bases). With 2 bases removed from V and 3 bases from J, the gap between germline ends came to 11 bases. The CDR3 spans 15 residues. CDR1 and CDR2 (germline): SGHDN, FVKESK. In DNA form, the CDR3 reads TGTGCCAGCAGCCAAACAGGGAAAGGCTACAATGAGCAGTTCTTC. Its protein product is CASSQTGKGYNEQFF. Using reference TRBV14 and TRBJ2-1 for the parts outside the CDR3, the full variable domain is EAGVTQFPSHSVIEKGQTVTLRCDPISGHDNLYWYRRVMGKEIKFLLHFVKESKQDESGMPNNRFLAERTGGTYSTLKVQPAELEDSGVYFCASSQTGKGYNEQFFGPGTRLTVL.

The table lists this clone with a count of one. The chain couples TRBV28 to TRBJ1-1; no firm D call. In germline, CDR1 is MDHEN, CDR2 SYDVKM. Trimming removed 4 bases at V and 1 base at J, with 13 bases between. This CDR3 spans 15 amino acids. The CDR3 sequence is CASSSPTGQNTEAFF. The CDR3 DNA is TGTGCCAGCAGTTCCCCCACCGGGCAGAACACTGAAGCTTTCTTT.

The rearrangement links TRBV4-3 to TRBJ2-1; D is unresolved. V shed 1 base and J shed 1 base, with 8 bases lying between them. CDR1 and CDR2 (germline): LGHNA, YSLEER. This CDR3 is built from 15 residues. The chain's CDR3 is CASSQGFRSYNEQFF. CDR3 sequence (DNA): TGCGCCAGCAGCCAAGGCTTCCGATCCTACAATGAGCAGTTCTTC.

The chain has TRBV27 and TRBJ2-7, with 7 bases that match TRBD1. The CDR3 consists of 15 residues. CDR1 is MNHEY and CDR2 is SMNVEV in the germline V gene (reference sequence). J gave up 0 bases and V 8 bases, and 10 bases lay outside the gene matches. The CDR3 DNA reads TGTGCCAGCGGATCGGGACAGTTCTTCTCCTACGAGCAGTACTTC. It codes for CASGSGQFFSYEQYF.

V gene TRBV28 combines with J gene TRBJ2-7; 12 bases agree with TRBD2. V was clipped by 6 bases and J by 1 base; unmatched bases: 4. The CDR3 is made up of 15 amino acids. Germline CDR1 reads MDHEN; CDR2 reads SYDVKM. CDR3 bases: TGTGCCAGCAGCCCAGGGACTAGCGGGTCCTACGAGCAGTACTTC. Translating it yields CASSPGTSGSYEQYF.

V is TRBV6-2 or TRBV6-3 and J is TRBJ1-4; TRBD1 aligns across 10 bases. Germline assignment: CDR1 MNHEY and CDR2 SVGEGT. V lost 5 bases, J lost 0 bases, and 12 bases stayed unmatched. The CDR3 runs to 19 residues. CDR3 coding DNA: TGTGCCAGCAGTGGATCGACAGGGGGCTACATTACAACTAATGAAAAACTGTTTTTT. Translating it yields CASSGSTGGYITTNEKLFF.

This chain links TRBV2 with TRBJ2-4, with 10 bases matching TRBD2. From germline, CDR1 is SNHLY and CDR2 FYNNEI. The length of the CDR3 is 15 residues. The V gene end was trimmed by 3 bases and the J gene end by 6 bases; junction bases not matched to a gene: 5. The CDR3 reads CASSDSLAGVNIQYF. For the CDR3, the DNA is TGTGCCAGCAGTGACTCCCTAGCGGGAGTAAACATTCAGTACTTC.

V is TRBV5-5 and J is TRBJ1-5; no clear D gene. Looked up from germline, CDR1 is SGHKS and CDR2 is YYEKEE (reference sequence). Trimming removed 0 bases from V and 5 bases from J, with 9 bases in between. The CDR3 extends over 14 amino acids. Here the CDR3 reads CASSLASRDQPQHF. The CDR3 DNA reads as TGTGCCAGCAGCTTGGCTTCTCGGGATCAGCCCCAGCATTTT.

The gene calls are TRBV6-5 and TRBJ2-7, with 12 bases aligning to TRBD1. The J segment lost 5 bases and the V segment lost 6 bases, leaving 5 bases of the junction unmatched. The CDR3 totals 14 residues. Germline V CDR1 and CDR2: MNHEY, SVGAGI. The chain's CDR3 is CASSYGTGGNEQYF. CDR3 sequence (DNA): TGTGCCAGCAGCTATGGGACAGGGGGCAACGAGCAGTACTTC.

This rearrangement joins TRBV11-2 to TRBJ2-1; D may correspond to TRBD1 or TRBD2 (5 bases each). The CDR3 consists of 16 residues. Germline assignment: CDR1 SGHAT and CDR2 FQNNGV. V was clipped by 5 bases and J by 4 bases, with 18 bases between them. CDR3 region: CASSPPPGATYNEQFF. As DNA, the CDR3 is TGTGCCAGCAGCCCCCCTCCCGGGGCGACATACAATGAGCAGTTCTTC.